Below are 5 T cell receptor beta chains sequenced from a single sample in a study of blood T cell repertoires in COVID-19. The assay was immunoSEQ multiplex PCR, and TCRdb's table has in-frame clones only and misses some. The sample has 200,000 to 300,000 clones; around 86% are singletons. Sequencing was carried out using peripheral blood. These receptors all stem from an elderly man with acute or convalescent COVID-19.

CDR3 coding DNA: TGTGCCAGCAGTCCCGGCGGGACAGATCGGTACGAGCAGTACTTC. As protein: CASSPGGTDRYEQYF. The chain combines TRBV6-5 with TRBJ2-7; D perhaps matches TRBD1 (7 bases). Per germline, CDR1 MNHEY and CDR2 SVGAGI. This CDR3 contains 15 residues. The V gene lost 5 bases and the J gene lost 4 bases, with 18 bases spanning the gap.

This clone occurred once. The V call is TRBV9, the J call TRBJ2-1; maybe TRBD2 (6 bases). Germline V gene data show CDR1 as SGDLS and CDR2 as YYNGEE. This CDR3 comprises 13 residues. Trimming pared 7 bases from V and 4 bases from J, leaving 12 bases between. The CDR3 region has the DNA TGTGCCAGCGCGAGCGGGCCTTACAATGAGCAGTTCTTC. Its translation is CASASGPYNEQFF.

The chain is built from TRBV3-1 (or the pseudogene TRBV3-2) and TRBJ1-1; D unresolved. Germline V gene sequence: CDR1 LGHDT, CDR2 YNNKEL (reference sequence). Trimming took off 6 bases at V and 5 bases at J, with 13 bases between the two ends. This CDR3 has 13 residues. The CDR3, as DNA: TGTGCCAGCAGTAGTCCTGTCGGGACTGAAGCTTTCTTT. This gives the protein CASSSPVGTEAFF.

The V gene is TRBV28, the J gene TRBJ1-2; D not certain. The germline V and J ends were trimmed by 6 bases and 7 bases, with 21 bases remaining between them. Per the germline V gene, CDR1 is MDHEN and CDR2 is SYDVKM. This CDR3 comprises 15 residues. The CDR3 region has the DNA TGTGCCAGCAGGCCGCCGATTCTAGGTTCTACTGGCTACACCTTC. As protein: CASRPPILGSTGYTF.

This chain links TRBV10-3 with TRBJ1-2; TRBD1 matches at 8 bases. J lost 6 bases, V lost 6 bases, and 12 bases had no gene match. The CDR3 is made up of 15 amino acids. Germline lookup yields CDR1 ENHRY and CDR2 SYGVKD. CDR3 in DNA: TGTGCCATCAGACCGACGGGACAGGCAACGAATGGCTACACCTTC. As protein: CAIRPTGQATNGYTF.